This T cell receptor beta chain was observed in a study of cytomegalovirus exposure and HLA in healthy donors. The CDR3 spans 16 residues. Germline CDR1 SEHNR, CDR2 FQNEAQ (reference sequence). Trimming cost V 6 bases and J 8 bases; bases outside gene matches: 8. Whole-study findings and limits: Per published reports, the classifier diagnosed cytomegalovirus status with high specificity and sensitivity.

About this clone: Its antigen remains unknown.

Amplification used 60 Vbeta primers and 13 Jbeta primers. Original processing notes: In a later analysis, roughly 10 million of 65 million to 80 million unique beta chains occurred in at least two donors. The method was immunoSEQ multiplex PCR; TCRdb's version includes in-frame clones alone and lacks a portion of them. D and trimming come from the DNA, and the V and J calls and clone size come from that table. The top ten clones hold 2% to 2.5% of a sample with roughly 150,000 clones, 80% to 85% of them seen once. The sequence derives from a boy between 2 and 10 years old in good health and CMV-seronegative. The chain recombines TRBV7-9 with TRBJ2-3, with 16 bases aligning to TRBD2. Sequencing was performed on PBMCs. The CDR3 here is CASRWGTSGGAGTQYF. Written as DNA, the CDR3 is TGTGCCAGCAGATGGGGGACTAGCGGGGGGGCTGGTACGCAGTATTTT.